Detailed here is one TCR beta chain. The data belong to a study of blood T cells in healthy people across ages. A second PCR of about 6 to 12 cycles used a sample-barcoded 5' primer and a J-beta primer mix. TCRdb reprocessed the 5' RACE reads via MiXCR and lists one record per CDR3 protein. The sample lists fewer than 1.5 million distinct CDR3 sequences, 40% to 50% seen once, with around 8% in the top ten. V lost 1 base to trimming and J lost 1 base, with 4 bases between them. Germline V gene data show CDR1 as DFQATT and CDR2 as SNEGSKA (reference sequence). The length of the CDR3 is 12 residues. Russia was home to the donors, healthy Caucasian individuals aged 6 to 90. The sample, around 9.9 milliliters of peripheral blood, was drawn from each donor.

The sequence came from a woman aged 18 to 35 in good health. This chain links TRBV20-1 with TRBJ1-2; D is uncertain. The source material was blood. This CDR3 reads CSARGFNYGYTF. The CDR3 bases are TGCAGTGCTAGAGGGTTTAACTATGGCTACACCTTC.